These 5 T cell receptor beta chains were all obtained from the same sample, sequenced in a study of monozygotic twins with inflammatory bowel disease. After re-calling the 5' RACE reads, TCRdb lists one entry per CDR3 protein, DNA absent. This sample contains 150,000 or so distinct CDR3 sequences. Sequencing input: blood. Every receptor here comes from a human donor with ulcerative colitis or Crohn's disease, or a healthy co-twin of an affected twin (not recorded which).

This sequence joins TRBV20-1 and TRBJ1-1; TCRdb lists TRBD1, though no DNA is available to test this call. CDR1 DFQATT and CDR2 SNEGSKA come from the germline V gene (reference sequence). CDR3 size: 14 residues. The CDR3 region is CSASTGYRVQEAFF.

The chain carries TRBV25-1 and TRBJ2-1; TCRdb picks TRBD2, but there is no DNA to check that call. The CDR3 runs 16 residues. Germline loops: CDR1 MGHDK, CDR2 SYGVNS. The CDR3 protein is CASSEYGTSRYNEQFF. The variable domain in full, with the rest retrieved from reference TRBV25-1 and TRBJ2-1, is EADIYQTPRYLVIGTGKKITLECSQTMGHDKMYWYQQDPGMELHLIHYSYGVNSTEKGDLSSESTVSRIRTEHFPLTLESARPSHTSQYLCASSEYGTSRYNEQFFGPGTRLTVL.

V is TRBV30 and J is TRBJ2-1; the TCRdb call, TRBD1, lacks DNA for checking. The CDR3 is 16 residues long. Germline V CDR1 and CDR2: GTSNPN, SVGIG (reference sequence). The CDR3 protein is CAWSVSPTDRGNEQFF.

This chain's CDR3 is CASSLFRGQIPYEQYF. The chain recombines TRBV28 with TRBJ2-7; the D call of TRBD1 rests on TCRdb alone, since no DNA is present to check it. CDR3 length: 16 residues. Germline V gene data show CDR1 as MDHEN and CDR2 as SYDVKM.

The chain carries TRBV10-3 and TRBJ2-7; TCRdb lists TRBD1, though no DNA is available to test this call. This CDR3 is built from 17 residues. Germline CDR1 reads ENHRY; CDR2 reads SYGVKD. The CDR3 sequence is CAISPLFGGEISYEQYF.